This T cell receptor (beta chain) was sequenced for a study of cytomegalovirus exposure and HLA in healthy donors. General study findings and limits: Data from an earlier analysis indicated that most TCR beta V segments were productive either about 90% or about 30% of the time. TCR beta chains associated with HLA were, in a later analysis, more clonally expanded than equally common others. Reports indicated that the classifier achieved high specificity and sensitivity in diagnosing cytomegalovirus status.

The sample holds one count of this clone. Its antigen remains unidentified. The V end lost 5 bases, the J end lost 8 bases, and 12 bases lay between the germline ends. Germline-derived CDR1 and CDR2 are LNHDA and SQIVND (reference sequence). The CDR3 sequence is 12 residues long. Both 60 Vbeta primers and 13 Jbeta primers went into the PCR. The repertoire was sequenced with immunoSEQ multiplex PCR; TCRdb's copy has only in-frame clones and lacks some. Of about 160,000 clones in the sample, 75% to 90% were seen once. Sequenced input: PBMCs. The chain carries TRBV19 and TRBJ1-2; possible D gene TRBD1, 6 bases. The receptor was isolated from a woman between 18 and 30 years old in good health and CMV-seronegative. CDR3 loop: CASSPDRQGYTF. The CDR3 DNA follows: TGTGCCAGTAGTCCCGACAGGCAGGGCTACACCTTC.